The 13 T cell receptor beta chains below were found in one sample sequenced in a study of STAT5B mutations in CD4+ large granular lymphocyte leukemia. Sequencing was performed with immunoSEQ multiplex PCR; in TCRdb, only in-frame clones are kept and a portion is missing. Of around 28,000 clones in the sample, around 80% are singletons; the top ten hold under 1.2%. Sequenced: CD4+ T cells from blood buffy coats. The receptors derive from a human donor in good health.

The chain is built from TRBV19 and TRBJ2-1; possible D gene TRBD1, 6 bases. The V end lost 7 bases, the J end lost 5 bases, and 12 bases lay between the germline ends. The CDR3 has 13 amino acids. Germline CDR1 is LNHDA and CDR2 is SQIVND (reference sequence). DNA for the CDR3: TGTGCCAGTACCATCAGGGGCCACAATGAGCAGTTCTTC. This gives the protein CASTIRGHNEQFF.

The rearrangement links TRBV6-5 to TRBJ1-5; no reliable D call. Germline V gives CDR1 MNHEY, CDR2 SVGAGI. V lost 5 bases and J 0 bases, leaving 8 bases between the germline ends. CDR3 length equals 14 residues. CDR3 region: CASSTYSSNQPQHF. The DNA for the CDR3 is TGTGCCAGCAGTACGTACAGTAGCAATCAGCCCCAGCATTTT.

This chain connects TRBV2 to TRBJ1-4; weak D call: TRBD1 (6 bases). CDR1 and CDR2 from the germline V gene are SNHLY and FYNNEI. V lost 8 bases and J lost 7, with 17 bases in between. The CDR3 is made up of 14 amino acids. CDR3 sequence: CASRPGGGREKLFF. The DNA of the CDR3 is TGTGCCAGCCGCCCTGGGGGGGGCCGTGAAAAACTGTTTTTT.

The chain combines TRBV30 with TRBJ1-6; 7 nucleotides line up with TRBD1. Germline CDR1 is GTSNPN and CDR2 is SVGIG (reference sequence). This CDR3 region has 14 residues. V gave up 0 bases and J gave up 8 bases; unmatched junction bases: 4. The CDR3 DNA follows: TGTGCCTGGAGTGTAAGAACAGGGGATTCACCCCTCCACTTT. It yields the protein CAWSVRTGDSPLHF.

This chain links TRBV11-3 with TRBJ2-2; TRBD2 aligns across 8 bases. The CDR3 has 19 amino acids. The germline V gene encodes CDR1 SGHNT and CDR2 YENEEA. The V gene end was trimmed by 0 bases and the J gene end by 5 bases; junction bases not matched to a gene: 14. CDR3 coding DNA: TGTGCCAGCAGCTTAGATAGTGCTTCGAGCGGGAGAGGGACCGGGGAGCTGTTTTTT. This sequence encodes CASSLDSASSGRGTGELFF.

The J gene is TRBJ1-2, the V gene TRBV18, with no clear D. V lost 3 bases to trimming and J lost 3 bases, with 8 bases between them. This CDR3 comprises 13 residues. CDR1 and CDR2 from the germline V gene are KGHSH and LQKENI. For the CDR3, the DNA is TGTGCCAGCTCACCGGAAACAGACTATGGCTACACCTTC. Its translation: CASSPETDYGYTF.

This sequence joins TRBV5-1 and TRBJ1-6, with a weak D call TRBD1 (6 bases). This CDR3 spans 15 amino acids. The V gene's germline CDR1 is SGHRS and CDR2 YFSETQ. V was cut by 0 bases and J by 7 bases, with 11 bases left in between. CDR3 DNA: TGCGCCAGCAGCTTGGACGGCAGGGGCAATTCACCCCTCCACTTT. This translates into CASSLDGRGNSPLHF. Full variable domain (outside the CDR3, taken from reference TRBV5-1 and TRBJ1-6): KAGVTQTPRYLIKTRGQQVTLSCSPISGHRSVSWYQQTPGQGLQFLFEYFSETQRNKGNFPGRFSGRQFSNSRSEMNVSTLELGDSALYLCASSLDGRGNSPLHFGNGTRLTVT.

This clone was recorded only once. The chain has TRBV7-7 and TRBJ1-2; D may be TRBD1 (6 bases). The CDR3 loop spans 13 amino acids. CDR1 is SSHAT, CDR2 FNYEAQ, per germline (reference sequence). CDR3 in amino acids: CAIYDRLTQSYTF. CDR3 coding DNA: TGTGCTATATATGACAGGTTAACCCAATCGTACACCTTC.

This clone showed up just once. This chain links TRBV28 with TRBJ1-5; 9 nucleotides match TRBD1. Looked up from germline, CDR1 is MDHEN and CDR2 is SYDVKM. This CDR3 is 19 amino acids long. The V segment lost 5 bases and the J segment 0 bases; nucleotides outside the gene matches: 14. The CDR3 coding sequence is TGTGCCAGCAGTCCCTCGACAGGGGGTTTCCAATATAGCAATCAGCCCCAGCATTTT. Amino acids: CASSPSTGGFQYSNQPQHF.

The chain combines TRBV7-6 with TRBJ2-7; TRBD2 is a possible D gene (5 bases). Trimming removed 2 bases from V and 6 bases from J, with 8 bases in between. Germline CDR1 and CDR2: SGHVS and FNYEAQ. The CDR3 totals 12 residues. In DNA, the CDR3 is TGTGCCAGCAGCTTATTCCGGGGCGAGCAGTACGTC. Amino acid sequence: CASSLFRGEQYV.

Here the CDR3 DNA reads TGTGCCACCAGCTGGTGGGGGGGCCAGACAGATACGCAGTATTTT. This sequence encodes CATSWWGGQTDTQYF. The V call is TRBV15, the J call TRBJ2-3, with D tentatively TRBD2 (7 bases). Per germline, CDR1 LNHNV and CDR2 YYDKDF (reference sequence). Trimming removed 5 bases at V and 3 bases at J, with 15 bases between. There are 15 residues in the CDR3.

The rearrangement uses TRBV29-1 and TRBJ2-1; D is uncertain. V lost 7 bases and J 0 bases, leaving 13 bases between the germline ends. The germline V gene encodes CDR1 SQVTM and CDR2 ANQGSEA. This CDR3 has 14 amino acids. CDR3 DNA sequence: TGCAGCGCCAGAACAACGAGCTCCTACAATGAGCAGTTCTTC. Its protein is CSARTTSSYNEQFF.

CDR3 in amino acids: CASSSRTGFNQPQHF. For the CDR3, the DNA is TGTGCCAGCAGTTCCCGGACAGGCTTTAATCAGCCCCAGCATTTT. V is TRBV27 and J is TRBJ1-5, with 7 bases aligning to TRBD1. CDR1 MNHEY and CDR2 SMNVEV come from the germline V gene (reference sequence). CDR3 length equals 15 residues. The V gene end was trimmed by 4 bases and the J gene end by 4 bases; junction bases not matched to a gene: 7.